The 10 T cell receptor beta chains reported below all come from one sample, sequenced in a study of T cell changes during pregnancy in multiple sclerosis. Produced via immunoSEQ multiplex PCR; TCRdb's table is partial and in-frame only. The table lists under 110,000 clones, roughly 92% of them singletons, with 1.5% to 2% in the top ten. The material sequenced was peripheral blood, taken after pregnancy. The receptors originated from a female donor with multiple sclerosis, enrolled in a pregnancy study.

This clone was observed a single time. The V gene is TRBV27, the J gene TRBJ2-5; maybe TRBD1 (5 bases). CDR3 size: 13 residues. V lost 2 bases to trimming and J lost 4 bases, with 8 bases between them. In germline, CDR1 is MNHEY, CDR2 SMNVEV (reference sequence). This chain's CDR3 is CASSLVRGETQYF. CDR3 sequence (DNA): TGTGCCAGCAGTTTAGTAAGGGGAGAGACCCAGTACTTC.

This chain connects TRBV7-3 to TRBJ2-3; TRBD1 might be the D (6 bases). The CDR3 spans 14 residues. Germline CDR1 is SGHTA and CDR2 is FQGTGA. V was shortened by 5 bases and J by 6 bases, with 15 bases between the two germline ends. CDR3: CASSPGAGVDTQYF. The CDR3 DNA reads as TGTGCCAGCAGCCCCGGGGCAGGGGTCGATACGCAGTATTTT.

The chain joins TRBV27 to TRBJ2-1, with 7 bases aligning to TRBD2. Germline CDR1 MNHEY, CDR2 SMNVEV (reference sequence). The J segment lost 14 bases and the V segment lost 3 bases, leaving 7 bases of the junction unmatched. The CDR3 extends over 12 amino acids. The CDR3 loop reads CASSFSSGKEFF. The CDR3, as DNA: TGTGCCAGCAGTTTTTCGAGCGGGAAGGAGTTCTTC.

V usage is TRBV29-1 and J usage is TRBJ1-1; no clear D gene. With 6 bases removed from V and 0 bases from J, the gap between germline ends came to 11 bases. Germline-derived CDR1 and CDR2 are SQVTM and ANQGSEA. The CDR3 contains 13 residues. DNA for the CDR3: TGCAGCGTCGAGGGTCGGGTGAACACTGAAGCTTTCTTT. As protein: CSVEGRVNTEAFF.

The chain has TRBV9 and TRBJ1-1; D not certain. V was clipped by 0 bases and J by 4 bases, with 13 bases between them. Germline CDR1 and CDR2: SGDLS and YYNGEE. This CDR3 is 15 amino acids long. The CDR3 is CASSVDSLDITEAFF. The CDR3 coding sequence is TGTGCCAGCAGCGTAGACAGTTTAGATATCACTGAAGCTTTCTTT.

The gene calls are TRBV6-6 and TRBJ1-3; D unresolved. Trimming pared 0 bases from V and 6 bases from J, leaving 12 bases between. The germline V gene has CDR1 MNHNY and CDR2 SVGAGI (reference sequence). This CDR3 region has 15 residues. The CDR3 here is CASSYSVPGPNTIYF. The CDR3 region has the DNA TGTGCCAGCAGTTACTCGGTCCCTGGGCCAAACACCATATATTTT.

This chain connects TRBV30 to TRBJ1-1; no definite D call. V was cut by 2 bases and J by 0 bases, with 7 bases left in between. Per germline, CDR1 GTSNPN and CDR2 SVGIG (reference sequence). The CDR3 has 13 amino acids. This CDR3 is CAWSPGVNTEAFF. CDR3 nucleotides: TGTGCCTGGAGTCCCGGTGTGAACACTGAAGCTTTCTTT. Full variable domain (remainder filled in from reference TRBV30 and TRBJ1-1): SQTIHQWPATLVQPVGSPLSLECTVEGTSNPNLYWYRQAAGRGLQLLFYSVGIGQISSEVPQNLSASRPQDRQFILSSKKLLLSDSGFYLCAWSPGVNTEAFFGQGTRLTVV.

J is TRBJ2-7 and V is TRBV27; D is perhaps TRBD1 (6 bases). In germline, CDR1 is MNHEY, CDR2 SMNVEV (reference sequence). The V and J ends lost 2 bases and 6 bases respectively, with 11 bases between them. The CDR3 length is 13 residues. The CDR3 region is CASSLIQGAEQYF. The CDR3 DNA reads as TGTGCCAGCAGTTTAATACAGGGTGCCGAGCAGTACTTC.

The V gene is TRBV6-1, the J gene TRBJ1-2, with D hard to call. This CDR3 comprises 13 residues. Germline-derived CDR1 and CDR2 are MNHNS and SASEGT. With 3 bases removed from V and 5 bases from J, the gap between germline ends came to 10 bases. The CDR3 is CASSEAQVYGYTF. The CDR3 coding sequence is TGTGCCAGCAGTGAGGCCCAAGTTTATGGCTACACCTTC.

This chain links TRBV13 with TRBJ2-1; 7 nucleotides agree with TRBD2. Germline values: CDR1 PRHDT, CDR2 FYEKMQ (reference sequence). Trimming removed 5 bases from V and 5 bases from J; junction bases left unmatched: 9. CDR3 size: 15 residues. CDR3 in amino acids: CASSQGGSGDNEQFF. CDR3 nucleotide sequence: TGTGCCAGCAGCCAGGGCGGGAGTGGGGACAATGAGCAGTTCTTC.